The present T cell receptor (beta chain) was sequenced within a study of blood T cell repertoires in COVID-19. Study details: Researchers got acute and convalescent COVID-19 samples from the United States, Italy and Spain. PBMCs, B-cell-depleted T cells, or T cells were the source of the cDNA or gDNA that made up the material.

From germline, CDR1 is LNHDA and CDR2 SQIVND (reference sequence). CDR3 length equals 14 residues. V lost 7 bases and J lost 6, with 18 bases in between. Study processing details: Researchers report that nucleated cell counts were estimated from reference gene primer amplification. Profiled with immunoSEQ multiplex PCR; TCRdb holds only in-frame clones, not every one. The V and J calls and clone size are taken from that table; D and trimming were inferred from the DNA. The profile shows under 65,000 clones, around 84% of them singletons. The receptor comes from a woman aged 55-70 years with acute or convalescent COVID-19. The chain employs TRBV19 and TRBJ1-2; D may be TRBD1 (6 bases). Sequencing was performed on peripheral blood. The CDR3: CASNMDSRLHGYTF. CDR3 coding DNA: TGTGCCAGTAATATGGACAGCCGCTTGCATGGCTACACCTTC.